The clone carrying this T cell receptor beta chain was detected only once. The germline gives CDR1 SGDLS, CDR2 YYNGEE. Germline trimming cut 0 bases from V and 3 bases from J; bases unmatched to any gene: 8. The CDR3 is 18 amino acids. The data belong to a study of PD-L1 blockade in urothelial cancer. TCRdb's copy holds only in-frame clones and misses some; the assay was immunoSEQ multiplex PCR. The table records roughly 45,000 clones, approximately 78% of them present only once. As for time point: peripheral blood 6 weeks after treatment start. Source: PBMCs, taken around atezolizumab (anti-PD-L1) treatment. V and J are TRBV9 and TRBJ2-1, with 11 bases aligning to TRBD2. The sequence derives from a man between 65 and 80 years old with urothelial cancer. CDR3 in DNA: TGTGCCAGCAGCGTAGATTATGAAGGGACTAGCGGCTACAATGAGCAGTTCTTC. Its protein product is CASSVDYEGTSGYNEQFF. Variable domain in full (rest from reference TRBV9 and TRBJ2-1): DSGVTQTPKHLITATGQRVTLRCSPRSGDLSVYWYQQSLDQGLQFLIQYYNGEERAKGNILERFSAQQFPDLHSELNLSSLELGDSALYFCASSVDYEGTSGYNEQFFGPGTRLTVL.